Shown below are 25 T cell receptor beta chains from a single sample sequenced in a study of blood T cells in healthy people across ages. Using a J-beta primer mix together with a sample-barcoded 5' primer, a second PCR was run for roughly 7 to 12 cycles. TCRdb used MiXCR to reprocess the 5' RACE reads, holding one entry per CDR3 protein. The table records 1.5 million to 2 million distinct CDR3 sequences, more than 35% of them present only once. The sample consisted of blood. These TCRs come from a human donor in good health.

This clonotype showed up just once. The chain is built from TRBV11-2 and TRBJ2-5; 7 positions agree with TRBD1. The J call may be mistaken, given a closer DNA end match to TRBJ2-7. CDR3 length equals 15 residues. Germline V CDR1 and CDR2: SGHAT, FQNNGV. As DNA, the CDR3 is TGTGCCAGCAGCTGGGAAGCGACAGGGCAAAACGAGCAGTACTTC. It is translated as CASSWEATGQNEQYF.

A single count supports this clonotype. V and J are TRBV4-2 and TRBJ2-4; D ambiguous. The CDR3 spans 17 residues. V shed 1 base and J shed 0 bases, with 13 bases lying between them. Germline lookup yields CDR1 LGHNA and CDR2 YNFKEQ. CDR3 bases: TGTGCCAGCAGCCAAGGGACGTCGCCTTTAGCCAAAAACATTCAGTACTTC. Its translation: CASSQGTSPLAKNIQYF.

The J gene is TRBJ1-1, the V gene TRBV20-1; D is unclear. The CDR3 sequence is 16 residues long. Trimming took off 3 bases at V and 0 bases at J, with 17 bases between the two ends. Per germline, CDR1 DFQATT and CDR2 SNEGSKA (reference sequence). The CDR3 sequence: CSASGRRFVLNTEAFF. The CDR3 DNA reads TGCAGTGCTAGCGGGAGGAGGTTCGTCTTGAACACTGAAGCTTTCTTT.

The rearrangement uses TRBV7-2 and TRBJ2-7; perhaps D is TRBD1 or TRBD2 (5 bases each). Germline CDR1 reads SGHTA; CDR2 reads FQGNSA. The V gene lost 5 bases and the J gene lost 7 bases, with 15 bases spanning the gap. The CDR3 has 13 amino acids. The CDR3 loop is CASSLGREREQYF. The CDR3 DNA reads as TGTGCCAGCAGCCTTGGCAGGGAGAGAGAGCAGTACTTC.

The chain has TRBV6-5 and TRBJ1-1; perhaps TRBD1 as D (5 bases). The CDR3 runs 13 residues. Germline V CDR1 and CDR2: MNHEY, SVGAGI. Trimming took off 6 bases at V and 5 bases at J, with 13 bases between the two ends. The CDR3 region has the DNA TGTGCCAGCAGACGGACAAGCAATACTGAAGCTTTCTTT. Residues: CASRRTSNTEAFF.

As to this clonotype: Relative to the germline gene, one junction end is altered; a read error may explain this. V is TRBV6-5 and J is TRBJ1-2; D is unresolved. From germline, CDR1 is MNHEY and CDR2 SVGAGI. The CDR3 contains 18 residues. The CDR3 DNA sequence: TGTGCCGGCAGTTACTCGCTCGTAACTCGGGGAGCTAACTATGGCTACACCTTC. Protein sequence: CAGSYSLVTRGANYGYTF.

This clonotype was observed a handful of times. CDR3 region: CSARSDRGRNEQYF. The CDR3 nucleotides read TGCAGTGCAAGATCCGACAGGGGCAGGAACGAGCAGTACTTC. The chain links TRBV20-1 to TRBJ2-7; 8 bases match TRBD1. This CDR3 has 14 amino acids. Trimming took 6 bases from V and 5 from J; bases not matched to a gene: 12. CDR1 DFQATT and CDR2 SNEGSKA come from the germline V gene (reference sequence).

The rearrangement links TRBV24-1 to TRBJ2-3; tentatively, D is TRBD2 (6 bases). This CDR3 region has 13 residues. V lost 2 bases to trimming and J lost 10 bases, with 12 bases between them. CDR1 is KGHDR and CDR2 is SFDVKD in the germline V gene. DNA of the CDR3: TGTGCCACCAGTGATTCACGGACTAATTCGCAGTATTTT. It translates to CATSDSRTNSQYF.

This clonotype was observed a few times. The chain uses TRBV29-1 and TRBJ1-4; 8 bases fit TRBD1. CDR1 SQVTM and CDR2 ANQGSEA come from the germline V gene. V shed 6 bases and J 6 bases; nucleotides not matched to a gene: 6. CDR3 size: 13 residues. CDR3 protein: CSVETGADEKLFF. The CDR3 DNA reads as TGCAGCGTGGAGACAGGGGCCGATGAAAAACTGTTTTTT.

This clonotype has just a few counts. J is TRBJ1-2 and V is TRBV12-3 or TRBV12-4, with D possibly matching TRBD1 (6 bases). Trimming pared 10 bases from V and 3 bases from J, leaving 18 bases between. The CDR3 totals 14 residues. The CDR3 region has the DNA TGTGCCACTCTCAGGGACAACGGGGACTATGGCTACACCTTC. It yields the protein CATLRDNGDYGYTF.

The chain has TRBV12-5 and TRBJ2-3, with no clear D. Trimming removed 8 bases from V and 4 bases from J, with 13 bases in between. Germline V gene lookup returns CDR1 LGHNT and CDR2 FRNRAP. This CDR3 is 13 amino acids long. CDR3 DNA: TGTGCTAGTTCCCCTAACGTCGCAGATACGCAGTATTTT. Residues: CASSPNVADTQYF.

The rearrangement uses TRBV11-3 and TRBJ2-1; 7 bases map to TRBD1. V trimming: 4 bases; J trimming: 0 bases; junction bases outside the gene matches: 6. Germline-derived CDR1 and CDR2 are SGHNT and YENEEA. The CDR3 runs 16 residues. CDR3 region: CASSSRGTLSYNEQFF. In DNA form, the CDR3 reads TGTGCCAGCAGCTCCAGGGGGACCCTCTCCTACAATGAGCAGTTCTTC.

V and J are TRBV5-1 and TRBJ2-3; 13 bases agree with TRBD2. V trimming: 6 bases; J trimming: 8 bases; junction bases outside the gene matches: 6. Germline CDR1 is SGHRS and CDR2 is YFSETQ. This CDR3 comprises 14 residues. Here the CDR3 reads CASTGLAGEGTQYF. The DNA for the CDR3 is TGCGCCAGCACCGGACTAGCGGGGGAGGGTACGCAGTATTTT.

This clonotype has only a few counts. The V and J genes are TRBV29-1 and TRBJ1-1; perhaps TRBD1 as D (6 bases). Germline values: CDR1 SQVTM, CDR2 ANQGSEA. Trimming shortened V by 4 bases and J by 0 bases, and 9 bases separated the two germline ends. CDR3 size: 13 residues. The CDR3 reads CSVAGHLNTEAFF. The DNA of the CDR3 is TGCAGCGTTGCGGGACACCTGAACACTGAAGCTTTCTTT.

This chain connects TRBV7-8 to TRBJ1-2; TRBD1 matches at 11 bases. Germline-derived CDR1 and CDR2 are SGHVS and FQNEAQ. CDR3 size: 19 residues. Germline trimming cut 1 base from V and 3 bases from J; bases unmatched to any gene: 13. CDR3 sequence reads: CASSLGEDRGRDLYYGYTF. In nucleotides, the CDR3 is TGTGCCAGCAGCTTAGGGGAGGACAGGGGGCGCGACCTCTACTATGGCTACACCTTC.

This rearrangement joins TRBV20-1 to TRBJ2-7; 11 bases agree with TRBD2. The germline V gene encodes CDR1 DFQATT and CDR2 SNEGSKA (reference sequence). The junction had 3 bases not matched to a gene; V was cut back by 1 base and J by 4 bases. The CDR3 has 14 residues. This CDR3 is CSARGLAGKYEQYF. The CDR3 nucleotides read TGCAGTGCTAGAGGACTAGCGGGGAAGTACGAGCAGTACTTC.

The J gene is TRBJ1-5, the V gene TRBV12-3 or TRBV12-4; D not certain. V was shortened by 2 bases and J by 2 bases, with 10 bases between the two germline ends. This CDR3 is built from 15 residues. In DNA, the CDR3 is TGTGCCAGCAGTTTACGGGGTAAGGGCAATCAGCCCCAGCATTTT. This encodes CASSLRGKGNQPQHF.

This clonotype has a handful of counts. In DNA, the CDR3 is TGTGCCAGCAGCGTTGGATCTAACAGACAGTACCAAGAGACCCAGTACTTC. It yields the protein CASSVGSNRQYQETQYF. The chain links TRBV9 to TRBJ2-5; the D gene is possibly TRBD1 (5 bases). Germline CDR1 reads SGDLS; CDR2 reads YYNGEE. The CDR3 sequence is 17 residues long. V was cut by 2 bases and J by 0 bases, with 17 bases left in between.

In this sample, this clonotype turned up once. This sequence joins TRBV20-1 and TRBJ1-4; D uncertain. CDR1 DFQATT and CDR2 SNEGSKA come from the germline V gene (reference sequence). CDR3 length: 13 amino acids. V dropped 3 bases and J dropped 8 bases, with 13 bases sitting between them. The CDR3 DNA reads TGCAGTGCTAGCCGCCCCCTGCCCGAAAAACTGTTTTTT. This sequence encodes CSASRPLPEKLFF.

The chain has TRBV10-3 and TRBJ2-1; 8 bases fit TRBD2. The CDR3 extends over 17 amino acids. Germline trimming cut 0 bases from V and 5 bases from J; bases unmatched to any gene: 9. Germline V gene lookup returns CDR1 ENHRY and CDR2 SYGVKD. CDR3 bases: TGTGCCATCAGTGAGTCGTTGGCGGGGGGCGGAAACAATGAGCAGTTCTTC. Translation: CAISESLAGGGNNEQFF.

This clonotype was seen more than once but under ten times. Compared with germline, one end of the junction differs, possibly owing to a read error. The chain employs TRBV29-1 and TRBJ1-1; D is unclear. This CDR3 comprises 14 residues. Germline values: CDR1 SQVTM, CDR2 ANQGSEA. CDR3 sequence: CSVFRGGVNTEAFF. CDR3 DNA sequence: TGCAGCGTTTTTCGGGGAGGCGTGAACACTGAGGCTTTCTTT.

Comment on this clonotype: At one of its ends the junction is not consistent with the germline gene, which may arise from a read error. V gene TRBV12-3 or TRBV12-4 combines with J gene TRBJ2-1, with a weak D call TRBD1 (6 bases). The CDR3 consists of 14 residues. The CDR3 sequence is CASSLGLGDNGQFF. Here the CDR3 DNA reads TGTGCCAGCAGTTTAGGGCTGGGGGACAATGGGCAGTTCTTC.

Note on this clonotype: At one of its ends the junction is not consistent with the germline gene, which may arise from a read error. This chain links TRBV5-1 with TRBJ1-1; TRBD1 agrees at 7 bases. The CDR3 totals 15 residues. Germline V gene lookup returns CDR1 SGHRS and CDR2 YFSETQ. The CDR3 is CASSSTDRLNTEAFF. For the CDR3, the DNA is TGTGCCAGCAGCTCTACGGACAGGCTGAACACTGAAGCTTTCTTT.

V and J are TRBV20-1 and TRBJ1-4; TRBD1 matches 7 bases. The J segment lost 0 bases and the V segment lost 1 base, leaving 11 bases of the junction unmatched. CDR3 length: 18 residues. CDR1 and CDR2 (germline): DFQATT, SNEGSKA (reference sequence). This CDR3 is CSARGTGPNVSTNEKLFF. CDR3 nucleotides: TGCAGTGCTAGAGGGACAGGTCCCAACGTCTCAACTAATGAAAAACTGTTTTTT.

Only a few counts were recorded for this clonotype. This chain joins TRBV7-2 and TRBJ2-1; 7 bases agree with TRBD1. CDR3 length equals 16 residues. The germline V gene has CDR1 SGHTA and CDR2 FQGNSA. With 4 bases clipped from V and 1 base from J, the junction kept 7 bases outside the gene matches. The chain's CDR3 is CASSSPGQVSYNEQFF. The CDR3 nucleotides are TGTGCCAGCAGCTCCCCCGGACAGGTTTCCTACAATGAGCAGTTCTTC.